The TCR beta chain described here comes from a study of OX40 agonist ivuxolimab in advanced cancers. TCRdb's table, derived via immunoSEQ multiplex PCR, lists solely in-frame clones and lacks some. The top ten hold roughly 4.5% of the sample, which has over 80,000 clones, around 87% seen once. J gave up 4 bases and V 0 bases, and 8 bases lay outside the gene matches. CDR3 length: 16 amino acids. From germline, CDR1 is LNHNV and CDR2 YYDKDF (reference sequence). The chain couples TRBV15 to TRBJ2-7; 8 positions match TRBD2. Sequenced material: CD4+ or CD8+ T cells sorted from blood, taken in a trial of the OX40 agonist ivuxolimab. This receptor was taken from an adult with an advanced solid tumor such as melanoma, head and neck, liver or kidney cancer. The CDR3 here is CATSRDRGRITYEQYF. CDR3 sequence (DNA): TGTGCCACCAGCAGAGATCGCGGGAGGATAACATACGAGCAGTACTTC.